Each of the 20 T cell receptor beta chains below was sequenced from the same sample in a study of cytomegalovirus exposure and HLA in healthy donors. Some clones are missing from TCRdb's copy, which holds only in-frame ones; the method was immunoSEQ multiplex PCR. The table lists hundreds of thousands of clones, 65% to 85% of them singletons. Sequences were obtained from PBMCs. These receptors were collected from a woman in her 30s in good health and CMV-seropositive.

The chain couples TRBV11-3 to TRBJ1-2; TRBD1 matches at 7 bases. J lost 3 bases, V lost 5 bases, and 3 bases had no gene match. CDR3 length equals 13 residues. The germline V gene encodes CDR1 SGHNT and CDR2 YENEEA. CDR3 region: CASSSTGDYGYTF. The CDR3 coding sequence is TGTGCCAGCAGCAGTACAGGGGACTATGGCTACACCTTC.

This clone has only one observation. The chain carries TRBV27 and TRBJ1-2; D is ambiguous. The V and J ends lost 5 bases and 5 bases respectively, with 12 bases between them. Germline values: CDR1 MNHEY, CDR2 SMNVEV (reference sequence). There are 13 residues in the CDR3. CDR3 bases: TGTGCCAGCAGTCCAAGGACGGATTATGGCTACACCTTC. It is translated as CASSPRTDYGYTF.

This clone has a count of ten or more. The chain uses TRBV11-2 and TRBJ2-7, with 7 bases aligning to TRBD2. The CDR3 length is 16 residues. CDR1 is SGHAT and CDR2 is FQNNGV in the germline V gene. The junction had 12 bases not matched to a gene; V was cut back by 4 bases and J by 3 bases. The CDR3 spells CASSSFLAADHYEQYF. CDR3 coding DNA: TGTGCCAGCAGCTCTTTTCTAGCGGCCGATCACTACGAGCAGTACTTC.

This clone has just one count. The CDR3 DNA reads TGTGCCAGCCAGCCGAGGGTAGCAACTAATGAAAAACTGTTTTTT. This encodes CASQPRVATNEKLFF. The chain joins TRBV6-5 to TRBJ1-4; D ambiguous. The germline V gene has CDR1 MNHEY and CDR2 SVGAGI. V lost 8 bases to trimming and J lost 0 bases, with 13 bases between them. The CDR3 has 15 amino acids.

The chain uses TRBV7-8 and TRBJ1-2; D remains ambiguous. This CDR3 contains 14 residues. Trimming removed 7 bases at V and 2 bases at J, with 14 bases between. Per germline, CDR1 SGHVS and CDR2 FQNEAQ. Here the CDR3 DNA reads TGTGCCAGCACCCGACGGCGGAGAAACTATGGCTACACCTTC. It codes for CASTRRRRNYGYTF.

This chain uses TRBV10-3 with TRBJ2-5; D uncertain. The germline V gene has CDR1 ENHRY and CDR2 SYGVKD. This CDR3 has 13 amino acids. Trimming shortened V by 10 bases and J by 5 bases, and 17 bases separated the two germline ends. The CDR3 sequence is CATAPLGEETQYF. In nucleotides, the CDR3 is TGTGCCACCGCGCCATTGGGTGAGGAGACCCAGTACTTC.

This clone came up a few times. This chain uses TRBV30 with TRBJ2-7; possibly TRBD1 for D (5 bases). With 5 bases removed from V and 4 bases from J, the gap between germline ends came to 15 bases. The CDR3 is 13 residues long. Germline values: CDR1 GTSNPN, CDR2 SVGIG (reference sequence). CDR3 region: CAWGRDQGYEQYF. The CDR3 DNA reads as TGTGCCTGGGGAAGGGATCAGGGATACGAGCAGTACTTC.

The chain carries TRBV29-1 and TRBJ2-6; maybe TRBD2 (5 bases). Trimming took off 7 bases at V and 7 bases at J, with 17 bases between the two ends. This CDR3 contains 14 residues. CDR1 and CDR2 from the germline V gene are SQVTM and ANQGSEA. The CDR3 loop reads CSAYGSGPANVLTF. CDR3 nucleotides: TGCAGCGCGTATGGAAGCGGTCCAGCCAACGTCCTGACTTTC.

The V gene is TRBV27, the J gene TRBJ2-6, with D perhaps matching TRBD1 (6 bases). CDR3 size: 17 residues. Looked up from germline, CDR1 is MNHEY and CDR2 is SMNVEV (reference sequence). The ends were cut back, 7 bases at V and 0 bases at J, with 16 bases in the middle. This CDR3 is CASTYRQDHSGANVLTF. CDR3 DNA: TGTGCCAGCACCTATAGACAGGACCACTCTGGGGCCAACGTCCTGACTTTC.

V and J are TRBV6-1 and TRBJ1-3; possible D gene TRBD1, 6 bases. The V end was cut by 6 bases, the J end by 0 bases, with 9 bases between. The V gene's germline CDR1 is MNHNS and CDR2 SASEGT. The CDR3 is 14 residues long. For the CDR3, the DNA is TGTGCCAGCAGGACAGGAGACTCTGGAAACACCATATATTTT. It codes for CASRTGDSGNTIYF.

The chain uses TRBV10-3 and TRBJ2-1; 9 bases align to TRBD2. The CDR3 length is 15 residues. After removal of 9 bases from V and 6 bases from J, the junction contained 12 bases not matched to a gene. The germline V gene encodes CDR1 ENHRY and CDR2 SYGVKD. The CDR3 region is CAISPGLAAPNEQFF. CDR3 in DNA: TGTGCCATAAGCCCGGGACTAGCCGCCCCCAATGAGCAGTTCTTC.

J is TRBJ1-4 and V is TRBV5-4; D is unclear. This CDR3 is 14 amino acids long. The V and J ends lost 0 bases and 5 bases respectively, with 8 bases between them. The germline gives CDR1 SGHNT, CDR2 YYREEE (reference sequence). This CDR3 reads CASSLAVSNEKLFF. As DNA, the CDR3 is TGTGCCAGCAGCTTGGCAGTTAGCAATGAAAAACTGTTTTTT.

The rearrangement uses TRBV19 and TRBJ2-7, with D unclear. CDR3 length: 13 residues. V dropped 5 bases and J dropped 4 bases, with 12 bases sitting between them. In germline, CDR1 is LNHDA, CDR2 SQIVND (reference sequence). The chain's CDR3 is CASSPGLFYEQYF. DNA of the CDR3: TGTGCCAGTAGTCCCGGGCTATTTTACGAGCAGTACTTC.

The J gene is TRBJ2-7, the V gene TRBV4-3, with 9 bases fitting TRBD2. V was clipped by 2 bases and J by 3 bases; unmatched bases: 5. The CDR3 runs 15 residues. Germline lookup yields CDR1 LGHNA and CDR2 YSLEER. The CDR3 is CASSQLQREDYEQYF. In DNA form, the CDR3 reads TGCGCCAGCAGCCAACTTCAGCGGGAGGACTACGAGCAGTACTTC.

The CDR3 sequence is CSVVDRDSYEQYF. CDR3 DNA: TGCAGCGTTGTAGACAGGGACTCCTACGAGCAGTACTTC. V gene TRBV29-1 combines with J gene TRBJ2-7, with 7 bases lining up with TRBD1. J lost 0 bases, V lost 4 bases, and 3 bases had no gene match. This CDR3 region has 13 residues. The V gene's germline CDR1 is SQVTM and CDR2 ANQGSEA.

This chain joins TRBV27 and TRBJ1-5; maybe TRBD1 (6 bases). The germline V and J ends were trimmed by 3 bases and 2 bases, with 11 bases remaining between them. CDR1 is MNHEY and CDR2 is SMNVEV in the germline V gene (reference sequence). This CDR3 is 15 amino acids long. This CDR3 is CASSLTGLGNQPQHF. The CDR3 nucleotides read TGTGCCAGCAGTTTGACAGGCCTAGGCAATCAGCCCCAGCATTTT.

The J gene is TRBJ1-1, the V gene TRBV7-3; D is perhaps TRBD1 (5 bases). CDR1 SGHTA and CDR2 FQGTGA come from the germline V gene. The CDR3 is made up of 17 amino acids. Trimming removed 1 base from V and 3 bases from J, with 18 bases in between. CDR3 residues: CASSLRGGRAKDTEAFF. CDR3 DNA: TGTGCCAGCAGCTTAAGGGGGGGTCGAGCTAAGGACACTGAAGCTTTCTTT.

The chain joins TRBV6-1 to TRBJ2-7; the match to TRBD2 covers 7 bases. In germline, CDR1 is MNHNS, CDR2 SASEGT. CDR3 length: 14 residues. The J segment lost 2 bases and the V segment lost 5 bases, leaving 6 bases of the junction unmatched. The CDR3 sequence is CASSFSGTPYEQYF. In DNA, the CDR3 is TGTGCCAGCAGTTTCAGCGGGACCCCCTACGAGCAGTACTTC.

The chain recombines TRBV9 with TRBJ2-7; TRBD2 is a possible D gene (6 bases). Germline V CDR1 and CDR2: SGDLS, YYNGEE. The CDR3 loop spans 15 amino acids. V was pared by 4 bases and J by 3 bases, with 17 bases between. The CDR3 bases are TGTGCCAGCAGCCCCCCATCCGGGAGAATCTACGAGCAGTACTTC. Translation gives CASSPPSGRIYEQYF.

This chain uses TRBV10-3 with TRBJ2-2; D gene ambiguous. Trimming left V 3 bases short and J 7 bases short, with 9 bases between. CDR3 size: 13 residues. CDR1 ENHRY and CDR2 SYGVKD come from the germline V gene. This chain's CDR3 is CAISETIGGELFF. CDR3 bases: TGTGCCATCAGTGAAACTATCGGCGGGGAGCTGTTTTTT.